The 8 T cell receptor beta chains reported below all come from one sample, sequenced in a study of human T cells and chemical hapten exposure. TCRdb reprocessed the RACE reads with MiXCR, giving one entry per CDR3 protein. The sample comprises roughly 52,000 distinct CDR3 sequences, approximately 10% of which are singletons, and 1.8% rests with the top ten. The sample's time point: patch test 1, 2 weeks after DPC sensitization. The treatment: therapeutic diphenylcyclopropenone sensitization with weekly scalp DPC. From whole blood left unfractionated, total RNA was extracted. The sequenced sample was whole blood, obtained in connection with sensitization to the hapten diphenylcyclopropenone (DPC). The receptors stem from a woman in her 40s with alopecia areata. Some clones in this sample may be carry-over from other donors' samples.

This clonotype has just a few counts. This chain connects TRBV5-1 to TRBJ1-1, with 8 nucleotides matching TRBD1. Unmatched junction bases numbered 12, after V lost 2 bases and J lost 9 bases. The length of the CDR3 is 15 residues. The V gene's germline CDR1 is SGHRS and CDR2 YFSETQ. The CDR3 region is CASSLGGPGTGQAFF. The CDR3 DNA follows: TGCGCCAGCAGCTTAGGAGGACCCGGGACAGGCCAAGCTTTCTTT.

This clonotype was recorded many times. The chain couples TRBV7-9 to TRBJ2-7, with 10 bases fitting TRBD1. Trimming at V came to 4 bases and at J to 2 bases, leaving 5 bases not matched to a gene. CDR1 is SEHNR, CDR2 FQNEAQ, per germline (reference sequence). The CDR3 consists of 15 residues. The CDR3 coding sequence is TGTGCCAGCAGCTCCGGACAGGGGGGCACCTACGAGCAGTACTTC. It specifies CASSSGQGGTYEQYF. Full variable domain (rest looked up from reference TRBV7-9 and TRBJ2-7): DTGVSQNPRHKITKRGQNVTFRCDPISEHNRLYWYRQTLGQGPEFLTYFQNEAQLEKSRLLSDRFSAERPKGSFSTLEIQRTEQGDSAMYLCASSSGQGGTYEQYFGPGTRLTVT.

In its sample, this clonotype was seen many times. The CDR3 is CASLGQGQGYTF. The CDR3 DNA sequence: TGTGCCAGCCTCGGACAGGGACAAGGCTACACCTTC. V usage is TRBV12-3 or TRBV12-4 and J usage is TRBJ1-2; 8 bases are shared with TRBD1. V was pared by 8 bases and J by 8 bases, with 7 bases of the junction left unmatched. The length of the CDR3 is 12 residues.

The chain employs TRBV2 and TRBJ2-3, with TRBD1 as a possible D gene (5 bases). Trimming left V 7 bases short and J 3 bases short, with 23 bases between. Looked up from germline, CDR1 is SNHLY and CDR2 is FYNNEI. CDR3 length equals 17 residues. The CDR3 DNA is TGTGCCAGCATCTCCCCTCTGGGGCAGCAAGAAACAGATACGCAGTATTTT. Translating it yields CASISPLGQQETDTQYF.

This clonotype was found a few times. The chain employs TRBV28 and TRBJ2-7; no firm D call. Germline V gene data show CDR1 as MDHEN and CDR2 as SYDVKM. The CDR3 runs to 11 residues. V lost 5 bases and J lost 4, with 6 bases in between. The CDR3 nucleotides read TGTGCCAGCAGTCCCTGGTACGAGCAGTACTTC. Its translation is CASSPWYEQYF. Based on the CDR3 plus reference TRBV28 and TRBJ2-7, the full variable domain is DVKVTQSSRYLVKRTGEKVFLECVQDMDHENMFWYRQDPGLGLRLIYFSYDVKMKEKGDIPEGYSVSREKKERFSLILESASTNQTSMYLCASSPWYEQYFGPGTRLTVT.

The V gene is TRBV6-5, the J gene TRBJ1-6, with 8 bases fitting TRBD1. V dropped 6 bases and J dropped 5; count of bases not matched to a gene: 3. The CDR3 loop spans 14 amino acids. CDR1 is MNHEY and CDR2 is SVGAGI in the germline V gene. The CDR3 DNA reads as TGTGCCAGCAGAAGACAGGGGAATAATTCACCCCTCCACTTT. It codes for CASRRQGNNSPLHF.

V gene TRBV12-3 or TRBV12-4 combines with J gene TRBJ2-1; D is possibly TRBD2 (5 bases). The CDR3 runs 14 residues. Trimming left V 4 bases short and J 5 bases short, with 12 bases between. CDR3 residues: CASSSTRENNEQFF. The DNA for the CDR3 is TGTGCCAGCAGTTCCACCCGGGAAAACAATGAGCAGTTCTTC.

This clonotype was counted between two and nine times. The chain carries TRBV10-2 and TRBJ1-1; unclear D gene. V lost 3 bases to trimming and J lost 3 bases, with 11 bases between them. Germline-derived CDR1 and CDR2 are WSHSY and SAAADI. The CDR3 covers 14 residues. Here the CDR3 DNA reads TGCGCCAGCAGTGACGCCCCGGCAGACACTGAAGCTTTCTTT. It encodes CASSDAPADTEAFF.